The 12 T cell receptor beta chains below were found in one sample sequenced in a study of identical twins. A single record per CDR3 protein comes from TCRdb applying MiXCR to the 5' RACE reads. This table holds about 700,000 distinct CDR3 sequences, 5.5% to 7.5% found once. The sequenced material came from naive T cells sorted from blood. The receptor set was obtained from a young man in good health.

The chain has TRBV19 and TRBJ2-1; D may be TRBD2 (5 bases). Trimming removed 3 bases from V and 10 bases from J, with 16 bases in between. Germline V gene lookup returns CDR1 LNHDA and CDR2 SQIVND (reference sequence). The CDR3 spans 14 residues. CDR3 bases: TGTGCCAGTAGTATTGGCGGGTACCCTTACGAGCAGTTCTTC. Amino acid sequence: CASSIGGYPYEQFF.

This clonotype was observed a few times. The rearrangement links TRBV18 to TRBJ2-7; D perhaps matches TRBD1 (5 bases). CDR1 is KGHSH, CDR2 LQKENI, per germline. This CDR3 comprises 15 residues. Trimming pared 1 base from V and 6 bases from J, leaving 16 bases between. The CDR3 region is CASSPRARKRGEQYV. CDR3 nucleotide sequence: TGTGCCAGCTCACCACGAGCCCGAAAAAGGGGCGAGCAGTACGTC.

V gene TRBV20-1 combines with J gene TRBJ2-3, with 13 nucleotides matching TRBD2. The V and J ends lost 3 bases and 3 bases, in that order; junction bases with no gene match: 6. The CDR3 consists of 16 residues. Germline V gene data show CDR1 as DFQATT and CDR2 as SNEGSKA (reference sequence). The CDR3 is CSASRTLAGGTDTQYF. The CDR3 coding sequence is TGCAGTGCTAGCCGCACACTAGCGGGAGGGACAGATACGCAGTATTTT.

The chain combines TRBV11-1 with TRBJ2-5; TRBD2 matches at 12 bases. CDR3 length equals 18 residues. Germline CDR1 and CDR2: SGHAT and FQDESV (reference sequence). The J segment lost 4 bases and the V segment lost 1 base, leaving 10 bases of the junction unmatched. This CDR3 reads CASSLVRLPTSGRETQYF. CDR3 sequence (DNA): TGTGCCAGCAGCTTAGTACGTCTCCCGACTAGCGGGAGAGAGACCCAGTACTTC.

This clonotype showed up many times. The rearrangement joins TRBV4-3 to TRBJ2-3; 9 nucleotides align to TRBD1. V was clipped by 4 bases and J by 2 bases; unmatched bases: 4. This CDR3 comprises 15 residues. Germline V gene data show CDR1 as LGHNA and CDR2 as YSLEER. This CDR3 reads CASSRGQGYTDTQYF. The CDR3, as DNA: TGCGCCAGCAGCCGGGGACAGGGATACACAGATACGCAGTATTTT.

The sample holds many counts of this clonotype. The CDR3 region has the DNA TGCAGTGCTAGAAGAGATCAGAGCTCCTACAATGAGCAGTTCTTC. This sequence encodes CSARRDQSSYNEQFF. The V and J genes are TRBV20-1 and TRBJ2-1; D not resolved. Trimming took off 2 bases at V and 0 bases at J, with 11 bases between the two ends. Germline CDR1 DFQATT, CDR2 SNEGSKA (reference sequence). CDR3 length equals 15 residues.

This clonotype was recorded many times. V gene TRBV29-1 combines with J gene TRBJ1-2; 7 nucleotides agree with TRBD1. There are 13 residues in the CDR3. The junction had 8 bases not matched to a gene; V was cut back by 6 bases and J by 4 bases. Looked up from germline, CDR1 is SQVTM and CDR2 is ANQGSEA. The CDR3 region has the DNA TGCAGCGTCAAGGGCGCAGGGGGCTATGGCTACACCTTC. Protein sequence: CSVKGAGGYGYTF.

This clonotype was counted a few times. V and J are TRBV20-1 and TRBJ2-3; 7 bases line up with TRBD2. This CDR3 spans 18 amino acids. V lost 1 base, J lost 0 bases, and 13 bases stayed unmatched. Germline-derived CDR1 and CDR2 are DFQATT and SNEGSKA (reference sequence). The CDR3: CSARGTYTGGSSTDTQYF. The CDR3 bases are TGCAGTGCTAGAGGGACATACACGGGGGGTTCTAGCACAGATACGCAGTATTTT.

This clonotype was seen repeatedly, ten times or more. The chain couples TRBV20-1 to TRBJ1-5; TRBD1 is a possible D gene (6 bases). Germline V gene lookup returns CDR1 DFQATT and CDR2 SNEGSKA (reference sequence). This CDR3 comprises 16 residues. V dropped 3 bases and J dropped 0 bases, with 15 bases sitting between them. In nucleotides, the CDR3 is TGCAGTGCTAGCCATGACAGGCTAAATAGCAATCAGCCCCAGCATTTT. It is translated as CSASHDRLNSNQPQHF.

The rearrangement links TRBV15 to TRBJ1-3, with D possibly being TRBD1 (6 bases). The V end was cut by 3 bases, the J end by 2 bases, with 11 bases between. Germline V gene sequence: CDR1 LNHNV, CDR2 YYDKDF (reference sequence). The CDR3 extends over 15 amino acids. CDR3 region: CATSRLTGPGNTIYF. Written as DNA, the CDR3 is TGTGCCACCAGCAGGTTGACAGGACCTGGAAACACCATATATTTT.

This clonotype has ten or more counts. The chain employs TRBV20-1 and TRBJ2-1, with 12 bases identical to TRBD2. Germline V lookup: CDR1 DFQATT, CDR2 SNEGSKA (reference sequence). The CDR3 covers 14 residues. Trimming cost V 6 bases and J 7 bases; bases outside gene matches: 7. The CDR3 protein is CSATAGTSGNEQFF. In DNA form, the CDR3 reads TGCAGTGCCACCGCCGGGACTAGCGGGAATGAGCAGTTCTTC.

This clonotype appeared many times. The CDR3 DNA is TGTGCCAGCAGCCACAGTTTAGACTACAATGAGCAGTTCTTC. Translation: CASSHSLDYNEQFF. V and J are TRBV3-1 and TRBJ2-1, with D hard to call. Germline V gene sequence: CDR1 LGHDT, CDR2 YNNKEL (reference sequence). The CDR3 is made up of 14 amino acids. Trimming removed 3 bases from V and 3 bases from J, with 9 bases in between.